This entry is about one TCR beta chain. Its cognate antigen is unknown. A deep-level run was used for the assay. Every subset's genomic DNA went evenly onto several immunoSEQ plates. Sequencing was performed with immunoSEQ multiplex PCR; in TCRdb, only in-frame clones are kept and a portion is missing. This table has under 650,000 clones, 95% to 97% appearing once. The sample originates from a study of shared clonotypes between healthy human individuals. Overall study findings and caveats: Limitation of the genetic and exposure-history diversity represented came from the few donors. When compared with the clonotypes that were shared by all four sorted-subset donors, the non-shared clonotypes turned out to have lower generation probabilities.

The sample comprised naive CD4+ T cells sorted from blood. Stated subset: CD45RA+ positively selected. This clonotype was obtained from a woman younger than 45 in good health.

CDR3: CASSSLSGVNEKLFF. The CDR3 DNA reads TGTGCCAGCAGCTCTCTTTCAGGGGTTAATGAAAAACTGTTTTTT. V usage is TRBV5-4 and J usage is TRBJ1-4, with D maybe TRBD1 (6 bases). There are 15 residues in the CDR3. Germline values: CDR1 SGHNT, CDR2 YYREEE (reference sequence). V lost 3 bases to trimming and J lost 4 bases, with 13 bases between them.